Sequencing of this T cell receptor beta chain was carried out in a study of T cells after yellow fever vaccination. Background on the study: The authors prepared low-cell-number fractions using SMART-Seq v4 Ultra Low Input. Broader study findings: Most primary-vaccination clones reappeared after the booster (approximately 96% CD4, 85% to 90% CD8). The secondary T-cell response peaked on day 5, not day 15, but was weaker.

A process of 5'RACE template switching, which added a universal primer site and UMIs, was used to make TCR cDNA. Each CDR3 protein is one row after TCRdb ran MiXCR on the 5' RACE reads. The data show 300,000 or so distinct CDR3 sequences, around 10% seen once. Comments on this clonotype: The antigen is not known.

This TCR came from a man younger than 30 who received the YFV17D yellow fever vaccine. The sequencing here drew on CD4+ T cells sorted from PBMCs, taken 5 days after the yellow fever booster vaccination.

The CDR3 nucleotides read TGTGCCAGCAGCTTAGCGGGGCGGCCACCCTACGAGCAGTACTTC. As protein: CASSLAGRPPYEQYF. The chain links TRBV7-2 to TRBJ2-7, with D possibly TRBD1 on 5 matching bases. CDR1 SGHTA and CDR2 FQGNSA come from the germline V gene. Trimming took 0 bases from V and 2 from J, leaving 11 bases between them. The CDR3 spans 15 residues.